The entry below gives a single T cell receptor beta chain sequence along with its context. Its cognate antigen is unknown. The data belong to a study of T cell responses to AZD1222 COVID-19 vaccine. Study conclusions and caveats: Vaccine-associated CD4 TCRs spanned spike, dominant at 160-218 and 743-854. The number of AZD1222 recipients seropositive at baseline was only six.

Data came from immunoSEQ multiplex PCR; TCRdb stores just in-frame clones and leaves some out. Altogether roughly 56,000 clones are present, 80% to 90% being singletons, with the ten largest covering roughly 16%. The CDR3 runs to 14 residues. V was trimmed by 3 bases and J by 4 bases, leaving 11 bases between them. The V gene's germline CDR1 is SGHNT and CDR2 YENEEA. The TCR sequence derives from an adult in good health. The sequenced sample was peripheral blood, obtained on day 0 of AZD1222 vaccination. V is TRBV11-3 and J is TRBJ2-3; D is possibly TRBD2 (6 bases). This CDR3 is CASSLGRSPDTQYF. The CDR3 bases are TGTGCCAGCAGCTTGGGGAGGTCCCCAGATACGCAGTATTTT. The full variable domain, with the rest looked up from reference TRBV11-3 and TRBJ2-3, is EAGVVQSPRYKIIEKKQPVAFWCNPISGHNTLYWYLQNLGQGPELLIRYENEEAVDDSQLPKDRFSAERLKGVDSTLKIQPAELGDSAVYLCASSLGRSPDTQYFGPGTRLTVL.